The rows below give T cell receptor beta chains drawn from one sample of a study of T cell changes during pregnancy in multiple sclerosis. This table comes from immunoSEQ multiplex PCR, and its TCRdb copy is limited to in-frame clones, with some not included. The sample contains over 45,000 clones, 75% to 95% of which appear only once. The input for sequencing was CD8+ T cells from peripheral blood mononuclear cells, taken after pregnancy. The source of these receptors is a female donor with multiple sclerosis, enrolled in a pregnancy study. The CDR3 runs from the conserved cysteine through the conserved F or W. D genes are given only for firm matches. Clone size appears in some rows only: once, few, many, or a class for an expanded clone.

clone size,D gene,J gene,V gene,CDR3 DNA,CDR3 protein
once,NA,TRBJ1-2,TRBV28,TGTGCCAGCACCTTGCAGGGCTACTATGGCTACACCTTC,CASTLQGYYGYTF
NA,NA,TRBJ1-3,TRBV9,TGTGCCAGCAGCGGTTATCAGGCAGAGGGAAACACCATATATTTT,CASSGYQAEGNTIYF
NA,TRBD1,TRBJ2-7,TRBV30,TGTGCCTGGGCAGTCTACAGGGGTTCCTCCTACGAGCAGTACTTC,CAWAVYRGSSYEQYF
NA,NA,TRBJ1-3,TRBV6-5,TGTGCCAGCAGTTACTCGATCGGGTCTGGAAACACCATATATTTT,CASSYSIGSGNTIYF
NA,NA,TRBJ2-5,TRBV1,TGCACCAGCAGCCGGGGCCGTCAGGGTCCTCAAGAGACCCAGTACTTC,CTSSRGRQGPQETQYF
NA,TRBD1,TRBJ1-1,TRBV4-3,TGCGCCAGCAGCCACCTAATTCTGGGACAGGGAAACACTGAAGCTTTCTTT,CASSHLILGQGNTEAFF
NA,TRBD1,TRBJ2-7,TRBV2,TGTGCCAACGGACAGGGGTTGTACGAGCAGTACTTC,CANGQGLYEQYF
NA,NA,TRBJ1-1,TRBV19,TGTGCCAGTAGTGTCCTGACGGGGGACACTGAAGCTTTCTTT,CASSVLTGDTEAFF
NA,NA,TRBJ2-7,TRBV7-3,TGTGCCAGCAGCTTAACGGGGGGTTCCGAGCAGTACTTC,CASSLTGGSEQYF
NA,NA,TRBJ2-7,TRBV7-9,TGTGCCAGCAGCTTAAGACTAGACGAGCAGTACTTC,CASSLRLDEQYF
NA,TRBD1,TRBJ1-4,TRBV10-1,TGCGCCAGCAGTGAGACAGGGGACGACGAAAAACTGTTTTTT,CASSETGDDEKLFF
NA,NA,TRBJ2-3,TRBV4-1,TGCGCCAGCAGCCAAGAGCTAGTCCCCACAGATACGCAGTATTTT,CASSQELVPTDTQYF
NA,NA,TRBJ2-5,TRBV5-6,TGTGCCAGCAGCTTAGAGCAGGGGGGAGAGACCCAGTACTTC,CASSLEQGGETQYF
NA,TRBD1,TRBJ2-7,TRBV7-9,TGTGCCAGCAGCGACAGGGGGCACACCTACGAGCAGTACTTC,CASSDRGHTYEQYF
NA,NA,TRBJ2-5,TRBV30,TGTGCCTGGTCCAGCGGAGGGGTAGAGACCCAGTACTTC,CAWSSGGVETQYF
once,NA,TRBJ2-1,TRBV5-4,TGTGCCAGCAGCCCGGCGGACTACAATGAGCAGTTCTTC,CASSPADYNEQFF
NA,NA,TRBJ1-2,TRBV30,TGTGCCTGGAGTGTACGATTGAGGGAAGCTAACTATGGCTACACCTTC,CAWSVRLREANYGYTF
NA,NA,TRBJ2-7,TRBV7-3,TGTGCCAGCAGCCCCGAGGGAGTCTCCTACGAGCAGTACTTC,CASSPEGVSYEQYF
NA,NA,TRBJ1-1,TRBV2,TGTGCCAGCTTCACCTTACAGGATCGGAACACTGAAGCTTTCTTT,CASFTLQDRNTEAFF
NA,TRBD2,TRBJ2-7,TRBV2,TGTGCCAGCAAGGTACGAGCTAGCGGAGCCTACGAGCAGTACTTC,CASKVRASGAYEQYF
NA,NA,TRBJ2-7,TRBV4-2,TGTGCCAGCAGCTCGAGTGAGCTAACGACCTACGAGCAGTACTTC,CASSSSELTTYEQYF
NA,NA,TRBJ2-3,TRBV14,TGTGCCAGCAGCCAAGATTCGACAGATACGCAGTATTTT,CASSQDSTDTQYF
NA,TRBD2,TRBJ2-3,TRBV5-6,TGTGCCAGCAGCTGGCTAGCGGGGGGGCCGGATACGCAGTATTTT,CASSWLAGGPDTQYF
NA,NA,TRBJ1-2,TRBV6-1,TGTGCCAGCAGAGACCCTTACAGGGCCTATGGCTACACCTTC,CASRDPYRAYGYTF
NA,NA,TRBJ1-5,TRBV2,TGTGCCAGCAGTGGGGATAGCGGGAATCAGCCCCAGCATTTT,CASSGDSGNQPQHF
NA,NA,TRBJ1-1,TRBV6-1,TGTGCCAGCAGTGGGCCCCCCCTCCCAGATGAAGCTTTCTTT,CASSGPPLPDEAFF
NA,TRBD2,TRBJ2-4,TRBV7-9,TGTGCCAGCAGCGTCGGGTTCGGGGGGGCCAAAAACATTCAGTACTTC,CASSVGFGGAKNIQYF
NA,TRBD1,TRBJ2-7,TRBV4-2,TGTGCCAGCAGCCAAGATGAGACAGGGGGCGCCGAGCAGTACTTC,CASSQDETGGAEQYF